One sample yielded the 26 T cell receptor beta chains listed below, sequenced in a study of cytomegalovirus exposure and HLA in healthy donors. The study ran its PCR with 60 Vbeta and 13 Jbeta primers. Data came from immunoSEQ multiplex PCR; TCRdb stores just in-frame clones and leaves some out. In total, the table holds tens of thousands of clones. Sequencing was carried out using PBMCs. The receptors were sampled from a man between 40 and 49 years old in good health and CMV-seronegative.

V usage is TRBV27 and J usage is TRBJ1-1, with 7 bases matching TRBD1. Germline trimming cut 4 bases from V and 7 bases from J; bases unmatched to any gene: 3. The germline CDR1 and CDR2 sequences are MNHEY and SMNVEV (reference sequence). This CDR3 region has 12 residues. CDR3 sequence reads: CASSSRDSEAFF. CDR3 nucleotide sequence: TGTGCCAGCAGTTCGCGGGACAGTGAAGCTTTCTTT.

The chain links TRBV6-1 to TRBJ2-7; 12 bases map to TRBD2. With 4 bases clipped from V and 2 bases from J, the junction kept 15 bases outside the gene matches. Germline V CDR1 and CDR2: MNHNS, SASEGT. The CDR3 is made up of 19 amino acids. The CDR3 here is CASSASGTKASGGAYEQYF. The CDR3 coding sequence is TGTGCCAGCAGTGCCTCCGGGACCAAAGCTAGCGGGGGGGCCTACGAGCAGTACTTC.

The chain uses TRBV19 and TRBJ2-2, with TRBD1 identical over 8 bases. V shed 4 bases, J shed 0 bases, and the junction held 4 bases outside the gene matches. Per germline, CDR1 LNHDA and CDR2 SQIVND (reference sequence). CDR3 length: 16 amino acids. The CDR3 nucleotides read TGTGCCAGTAGTAGGCGGACAGGGCCGAACACCGGGGAGCTGTTTTTT. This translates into CASSRRTGPNTGELFF.

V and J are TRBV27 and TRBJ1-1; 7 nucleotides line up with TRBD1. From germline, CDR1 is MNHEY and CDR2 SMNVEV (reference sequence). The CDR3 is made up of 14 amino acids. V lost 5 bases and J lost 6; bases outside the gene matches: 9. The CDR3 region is CASSPQTGRAEAFF. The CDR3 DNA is TGTGCCAGCAGTCCCCAGACAGGGAGAGCTGAAGCTTTCTTT.

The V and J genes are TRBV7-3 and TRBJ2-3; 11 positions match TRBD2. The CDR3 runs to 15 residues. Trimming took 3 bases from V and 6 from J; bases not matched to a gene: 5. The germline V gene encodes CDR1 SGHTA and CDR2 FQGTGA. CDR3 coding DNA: TGTGCCAGCAGCTTCGGTCCTAGCGGGGGGGATACGCAGTATTTT. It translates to CASSFGPSGGDTQYF.

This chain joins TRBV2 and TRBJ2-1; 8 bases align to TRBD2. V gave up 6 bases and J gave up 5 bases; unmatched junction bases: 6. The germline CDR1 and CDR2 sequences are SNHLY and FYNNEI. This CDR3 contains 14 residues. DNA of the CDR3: TGTGCCAGCAGCGTAGCGGGGAGGAACAATGAGCAGTTCTTC. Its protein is CASSVAGRNNEQFF. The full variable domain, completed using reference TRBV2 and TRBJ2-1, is EPEVTQTPSHQVTQMGQEVILRCVPISNHLYFYWYRQILGQKVEFLVSFYNNEISEKSEIFDDQFSVERPDGSNFTLKIRSTKLEDSAMYFCASSVAGRNNEQFFGPGTRLTVL.

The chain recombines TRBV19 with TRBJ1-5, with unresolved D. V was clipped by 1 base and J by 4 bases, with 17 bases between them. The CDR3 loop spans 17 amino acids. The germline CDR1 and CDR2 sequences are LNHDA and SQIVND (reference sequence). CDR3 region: CASSIGLEGATNQPQHF. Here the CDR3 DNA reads TGTGCCAGTAGTATAGGACTGGAGGGAGCCACAAATCAGCCCCAGCATTTT.

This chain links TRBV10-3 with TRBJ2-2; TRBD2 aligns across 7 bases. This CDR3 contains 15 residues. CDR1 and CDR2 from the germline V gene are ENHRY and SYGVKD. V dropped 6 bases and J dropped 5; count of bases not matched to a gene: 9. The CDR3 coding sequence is TGTGCCATCAGATCCGGGACTACGACGACCGGGGAGCTGTTTTTT. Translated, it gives CAIRSGTTTTGELFF.

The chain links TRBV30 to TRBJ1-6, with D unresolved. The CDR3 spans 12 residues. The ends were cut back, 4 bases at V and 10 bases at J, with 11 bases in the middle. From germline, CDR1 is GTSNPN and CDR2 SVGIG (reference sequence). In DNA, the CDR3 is TGTGCCTGGACTGAGGGCGTGTCACCCCTCCACTTT. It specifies CAWTEGVSPLHF. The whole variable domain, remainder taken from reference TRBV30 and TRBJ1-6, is SQTIHQWPATLVQPVGSPLSLECTVEGTSNPNLYWYRQAAGRGLQLLFYSVGIGQISSEVPQNLSASRPQDRQFILSSKKLLLSDSGFYLCAWTEGVSPLHFGNGTRLTVT.

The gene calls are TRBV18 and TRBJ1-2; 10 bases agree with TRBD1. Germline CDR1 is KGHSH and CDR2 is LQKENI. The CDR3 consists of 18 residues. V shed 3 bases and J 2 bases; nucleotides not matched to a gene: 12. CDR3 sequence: CASSPLPLTGGTNYGYTF. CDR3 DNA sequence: TGTGCCAGCTCACCGCTTCCGCTGACAGGGGGCACGAACTATGGCTACACCTTC. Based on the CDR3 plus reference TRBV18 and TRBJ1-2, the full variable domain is NAGVMQNPRHLVRRRGQEARLRCSPMKGHSHVYWYRQLPEEGLKFMVYLQKENIIDESGMPKERFSAEFPKEGPSILRIQQVVRGDSAAYFCASSPLPLTGGTNYGYTFGSGTRLTVV.

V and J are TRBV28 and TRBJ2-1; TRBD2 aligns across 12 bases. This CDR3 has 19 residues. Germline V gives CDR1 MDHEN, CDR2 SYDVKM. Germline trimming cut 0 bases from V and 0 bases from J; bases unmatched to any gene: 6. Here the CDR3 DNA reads TGTGCCAGCAGTTTATGGACTAGCGGGGGACCTAGCTCCTACAATGAGCAGTTCTTC. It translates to CASSLWTSGGPSSYNEQFF.

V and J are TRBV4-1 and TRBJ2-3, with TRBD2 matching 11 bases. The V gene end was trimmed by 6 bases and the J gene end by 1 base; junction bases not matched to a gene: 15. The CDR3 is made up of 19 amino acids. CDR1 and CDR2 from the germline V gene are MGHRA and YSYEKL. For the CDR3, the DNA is TGCGCCAGCAGTCAATCAACTCAACGGACTAGCGGGCGCACAGATACGCAGTATTTT. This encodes CASSQSTQRTSGRTDTQYF.

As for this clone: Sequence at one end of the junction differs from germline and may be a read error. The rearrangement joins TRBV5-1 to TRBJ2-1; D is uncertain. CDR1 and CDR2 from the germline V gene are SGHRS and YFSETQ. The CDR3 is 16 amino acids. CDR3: CASSFAGMSSDNEQFF. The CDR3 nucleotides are TGCGCCAGCAGCTTCGCAGGAATGAGCTCCGACAATGAGCAGTTCTTC.

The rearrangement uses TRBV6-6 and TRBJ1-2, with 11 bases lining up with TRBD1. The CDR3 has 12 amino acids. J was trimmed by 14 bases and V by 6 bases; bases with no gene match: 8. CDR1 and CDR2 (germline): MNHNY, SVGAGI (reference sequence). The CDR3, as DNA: TGTGCCAGCAGGGGGGACAGGGGGGCCCAAACCTTC. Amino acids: CASRGDRGAQTF.

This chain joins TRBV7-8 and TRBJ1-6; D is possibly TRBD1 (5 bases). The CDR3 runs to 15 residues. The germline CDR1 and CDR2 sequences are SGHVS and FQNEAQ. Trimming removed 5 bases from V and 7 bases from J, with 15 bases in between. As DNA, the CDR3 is TGTGCCAGCAGCCAGACAGCACAAGGGAATTCACCCCTCCACTTT. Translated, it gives CASSQTAQGNSPLHF.

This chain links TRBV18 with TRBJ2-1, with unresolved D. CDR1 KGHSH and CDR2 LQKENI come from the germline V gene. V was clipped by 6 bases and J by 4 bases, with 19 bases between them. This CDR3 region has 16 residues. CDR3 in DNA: TGTGCCAGCTCTCCGACCGTGGGCCAGCTGTACAATGAGCAGTTCTTC. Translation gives CASSPTVGQLYNEQFF. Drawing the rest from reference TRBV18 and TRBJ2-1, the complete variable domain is NAGVMQNPRHLVRRRGQEARLRCSPMKGHSHVYWYRQLPEEGLKFMVYLQKENIIDESGMPKERFSAEFPKEGPSILRIQQVVRGDSAAYFCASSPTVGQLYNEQFFGPGTRLTVL.

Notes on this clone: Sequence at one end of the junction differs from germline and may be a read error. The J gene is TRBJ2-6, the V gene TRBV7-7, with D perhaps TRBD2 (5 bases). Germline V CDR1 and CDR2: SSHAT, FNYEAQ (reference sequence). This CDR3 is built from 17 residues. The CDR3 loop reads CASSPLLGNSGANVLTF. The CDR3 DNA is TGTGCTAGCAGCCCCCTCCTCGGGAACTCTGGGGCCAACGTCCTGACTTTC.

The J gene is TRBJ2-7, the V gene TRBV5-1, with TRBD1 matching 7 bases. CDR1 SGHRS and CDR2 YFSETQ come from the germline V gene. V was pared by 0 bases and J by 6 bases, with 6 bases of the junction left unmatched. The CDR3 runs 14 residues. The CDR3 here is CASSLDSGGVEQYF. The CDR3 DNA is TGCGCCAGCAGCTTGGATTCAGGGGGTGTCGAGCAGTACTTC.

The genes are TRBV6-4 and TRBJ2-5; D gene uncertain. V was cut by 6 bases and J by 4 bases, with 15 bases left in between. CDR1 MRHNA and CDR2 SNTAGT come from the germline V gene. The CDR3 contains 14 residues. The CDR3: CASSPSGRTETQYF. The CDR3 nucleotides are TGTGCCAGCAGCCCGTCGGGTCGAACAGAGACCCAGTACTTC.

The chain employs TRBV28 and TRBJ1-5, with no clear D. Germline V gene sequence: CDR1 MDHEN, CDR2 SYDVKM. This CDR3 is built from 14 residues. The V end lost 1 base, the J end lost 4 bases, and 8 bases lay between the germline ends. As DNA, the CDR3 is TGTGCCAGCAGTTTATTTCCGCTAAATCAGCCCCAGCATTTT. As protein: CASSLFPLNQPQHF.

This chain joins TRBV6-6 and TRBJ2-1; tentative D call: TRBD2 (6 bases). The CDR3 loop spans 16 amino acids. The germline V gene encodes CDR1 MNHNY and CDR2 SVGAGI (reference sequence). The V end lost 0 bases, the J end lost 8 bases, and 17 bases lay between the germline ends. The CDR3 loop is CASSYSSGTHPDEQFF. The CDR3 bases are TGTGCCAGCAGTTACTCGTCGGGGACTCATCCCGATGAGCAGTTCTTC.

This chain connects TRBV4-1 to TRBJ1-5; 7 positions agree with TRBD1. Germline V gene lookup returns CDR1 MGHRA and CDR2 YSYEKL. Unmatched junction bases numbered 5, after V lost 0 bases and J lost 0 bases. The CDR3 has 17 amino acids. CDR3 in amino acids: CASSQERRGASNQPQHF. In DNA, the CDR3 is TGCGCCAGCAGCCAAGAACGCAGGGGGGCTAGCAATCAGCCCCAGCATTTT.

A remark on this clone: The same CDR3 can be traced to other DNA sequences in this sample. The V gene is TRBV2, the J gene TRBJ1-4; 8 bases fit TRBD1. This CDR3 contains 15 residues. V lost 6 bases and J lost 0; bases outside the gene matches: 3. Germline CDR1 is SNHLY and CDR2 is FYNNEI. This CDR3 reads CASSGQGATNEKLFF. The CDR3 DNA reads TGTGCCAGCAGCGGACAGGGAGCAACTAATGAAAAACTGTTTTTT.

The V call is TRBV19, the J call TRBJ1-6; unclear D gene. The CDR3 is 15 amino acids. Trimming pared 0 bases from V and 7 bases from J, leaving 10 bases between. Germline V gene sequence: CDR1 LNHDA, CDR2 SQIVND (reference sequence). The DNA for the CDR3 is TGTGCCAGTAGTATAGAACCCGGGAGAAATTCACCCCTCCACTTT. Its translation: CASSIEPGRNSPLHF.

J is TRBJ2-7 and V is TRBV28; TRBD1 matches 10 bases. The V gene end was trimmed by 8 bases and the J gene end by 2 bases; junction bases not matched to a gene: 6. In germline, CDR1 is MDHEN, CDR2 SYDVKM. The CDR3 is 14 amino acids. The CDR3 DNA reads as TGTGCCAGCGGGGGACAGGGGTTCACCTACGAGCAGTACTTC. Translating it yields CASGGQGFTYEQYF.

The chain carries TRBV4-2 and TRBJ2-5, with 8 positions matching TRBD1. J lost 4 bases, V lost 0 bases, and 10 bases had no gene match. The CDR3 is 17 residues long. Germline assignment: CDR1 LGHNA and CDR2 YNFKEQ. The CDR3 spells CASSQEGRQGAGETQYF. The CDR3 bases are TGTGCCAGCAGCCAAGAAGGGCGTCAGGGGGCAGGAGAGACCCAGTACTTC.